Shown below are 16 T cell receptor beta chains from a single sample sequenced in a study of T cell responses to AZD1222 COVID-19 vaccine. Sequenced by immunoSEQ multiplex PCR; TCRdb stores in-frame clones only, minus some. The repertoire includes about 120,000 clones, almost 95% of them detected once, and over 1.5% sits in the top ten. Sequenced here: peripheral blood, sampled on day 0 of AZD1222 vaccination. These receptors all come from an adult in good health.

The chain employs TRBV7-3 and TRBJ1-1; tentative D call: TRBD1 (5 bases). Germline values: CDR1 SGHTA, CDR2 FQGTGA. Deletions cut 4 bases from V and 7 bases from J, with 13 bases between. The length of the CDR3 is 13 residues. This CDR3 reads CASSYRDGGEAFF. The CDR3 nucleotides are TGTGCCAGCAGCTACCGGGACGGGGGTGAAGCTTTCTTT.

This clone turned up a few times. The V gene is TRBV30, the J gene TRBJ1-5; D gene unclear. V was trimmed by 5 bases and J by 0 bases, leaving 8 bases between them. The germline V gene has CDR1 GTSNPN and CDR2 SVGIG (reference sequence). CDR3 size: 13 residues. The CDR3 bases are TGTGCCTGGGGGAGAAATAGCAATCAGCCCCAGCATTTT. It is translated as CAWGRNSNQPQHF.

This chain links TRBV11-2 with TRBJ2-1; D gene ambiguous. Germline CDR1 is SGHAT and CDR2 is FQNNGV. CDR3 length: 12 residues. V was cut by 0 bases and J by 9 bases, with 6 bases left in between. The CDR3 protein is CASSLERAEQFF. The CDR3 DNA reads as TGTGCCAGCAGCTTAGAACGGGCTGAGCAGTTCTTC.

The V and J genes are TRBV4-1 and TRBJ1-5; D gene unclear. Trimming left V 4 bases short and J 4 bases short, with 14 bases between. There are 15 residues in the CDR3. Germline V gene data show CDR1 as MGHRA and CDR2 as YSYEKL. CDR3 coding DNA: TGCGCCAGCAGCCCAAACCCCGGGGATAATCAGCCCCAGCATTTT. It yields the protein CASSPNPGDNQPQHF.

This clone was counted once. The CDR3 loop reads CASSTNLVWVEKLFF. The CDR3 nucleotides read TGTGCCAGTAGTACCAACTTGGTATGGGTTGAAAAACTGTTTTTT. This chain links TRBV19 with TRBJ1-4; D remains unclear. CDR1 and CDR2 (germline): LNHDA, SQIVND (reference sequence). V was trimmed by 4 bases and J by 7 bases, leaving 16 bases between them. CDR3 length: 15 amino acids.

This rearrangement joins TRBV19 to TRBJ1-5, with D possibly matching TRBD1 (5 bases). CDR3 size: 16 residues. V lost 8 bases and J 0 bases, leaving 17 bases between the germline ends. The germline CDR1 and CDR2 sequences are LNHDA and SQIVND (reference sequence). The CDR3 sequence: CASRGQGTYSNQPQHF. CDR3 coding DNA: TGTGCCAGTCGAGGACAAGGGACTTATAGCAATCAGCCCCAGCATTTT.

The chain has TRBV3-1 (or the pseudogene TRBV3-2) and TRBJ1-1, with 8 bases identical to TRBD1. The CDR3 runs to 15 residues. V gave up 1 base and J gave up 2 bases; unmatched junction bases: 3. The germline V gene has CDR1 LGHDT and CDR2 YNNKEL (reference sequence). The CDR3 reads CASSQVAGGNTEAFF. CDR3 coding DNA: TGTGCCAGCAGCCAAGTGGCAGGGGGCAACACTGAAGCTTTCTTT.

The chain combines TRBV4-1 with TRBJ1-2; D gene uncertain. The CDR3 has 16 amino acids. CDR1 MGHRA and CDR2 YSYEKL come from the germline V gene. The V and J ends lost 2 bases and 8 bases respectively, with 21 bases between them. For the CDR3, the DNA is TGCGCCAGCAGCCAAAGGGAATGGACCCGAACTAGCGGCTACACCTTC. Protein: CASSQREWTRTSGYTF.

V and J are TRBV3-1 (or the pseudogene TRBV3-2) and TRBJ1-1, with D unresolved. CDR3 length: 13 residues. Germline CDR1 is LGHDT and CDR2 is YNNKEL (reference sequence). The V gene lost 6 bases and the J gene lost 1 base, with 9 bases spanning the gap. DNA for the CDR3: TGTGCCAGCAGGGCCGGGGAGAACACTGAAGCTTTCTTT. Its translation: CASRAGENTEAFF.

The CDR3 nucleotides read TGTGCCAGCAGCTCGGAATGGTGGGGGACTGAAGCTTTCTTT. This sequence encodes CASSSEWWGTEAFF. The chain is built from TRBV7-8 and TRBJ1-1, with TRBD1 as a possible D gene (5 bases). Trimming shortened V by 4 bases and J by 5 bases, and 14 bases separated the two germline ends. The germline V gene encodes CDR1 SGHVS and CDR2 FQNEAQ. This CDR3 comprises 14 residues.

The table lists this clone with a count of one. This chain uses TRBV18 with TRBJ1-1; tentatively, D is TRBD1 (6 bases). Germline V gives CDR1 KGHSH, CDR2 LQKENI. The V and J ends lost 3 bases and 1 base respectively, with 9 bases between them. The CDR3 totals 14 residues. CDR3 sequence (DNA): TGTGCCAGCTCACCGCTGACAGGGAACACTGAAGCTTTCTTT. Protein: CASSPLTGNTEAFF.

The V and J genes are TRBV6-5 and TRBJ2-2; TRBD1 matches 7 bases. J gave up 6 bases and V 7 bases, and 8 bases lay outside the gene matches. CDR1 MNHEY and CDR2 SVGAGI come from the germline V gene. CDR3 length: 14 amino acids. CDR3: CASKMTGYAGELFF. For the CDR3, the DNA is TGTGCCAGCAAGATGACAGGGTATGCCGGGGAGCTGTTTTTT.

V is TRBV7-9 and J is TRBJ2-5; 7 bases fit TRBD1. V lost 5 bases to trimming and J lost 5 bases; unmatched junction nucleotides: 14. Germline V lookup: CDR1 SEHNR, CDR2 FQNEAQ (reference sequence). This CDR3 is 16 amino acids long. CDR3 nucleotides: TGTGCCAGCAGCCCGTACAGGGGCGGTGGTGAGGAGACCCAGTACTTC. This gives the protein CASSPYRGGGEETQYF.

The rearrangement joins TRBV5-6 to TRBJ2-7; D is tentatively TRBD1 or TRBD2 (5 bases each). CDR1 and CDR2 (germline): SGHDT, YYEEEE. Trimming took 8 bases from V and 2 from J, leaving 23 bases between them. The length of the CDR3 is 16 residues. CDR3 sequence: CASSMSGMAGPYEQYV. CDR3 nucleotide sequence: TGTGCCAGTTCGATGAGCGGTATGGCAGGGCCCTACGAGCAGTACGTC.

DNA of the CDR3: TGTGCCAGCTCACTAGCGGGAGGCCCACTCGCCGGGGAGCTGTTTTTT. Translation: CASSLAGGPLAGELFF. The chain employs TRBV18 and TRBJ2-2, with 10 bases aligning to TRBD2. The V segment lost 4 bases and the J segment 6 bases; nucleotides outside the gene matches: 8. The CDR3 totals 16 residues. Germline CDR1 and CDR2: KGHSH and LQKENI.

This chain links TRBV19 with TRBJ2-7; 9 positions agree with TRBD2. The CDR3 loop spans 20 amino acids. The germline V gene has CDR1 LNHDA and CDR2 SQIVND (reference sequence). With 7 bases clipped from V and 2 bases from J, the junction kept 24 bases outside the gene matches. The CDR3 region has the DNA TGTGCCAGTAAACAACCGCGCGGGACTAGCCGACCCTTAGAACCCTACGAGCAGTACGTC. Amino acid sequence: CASKQPRGTSRPLEPYEQYV.